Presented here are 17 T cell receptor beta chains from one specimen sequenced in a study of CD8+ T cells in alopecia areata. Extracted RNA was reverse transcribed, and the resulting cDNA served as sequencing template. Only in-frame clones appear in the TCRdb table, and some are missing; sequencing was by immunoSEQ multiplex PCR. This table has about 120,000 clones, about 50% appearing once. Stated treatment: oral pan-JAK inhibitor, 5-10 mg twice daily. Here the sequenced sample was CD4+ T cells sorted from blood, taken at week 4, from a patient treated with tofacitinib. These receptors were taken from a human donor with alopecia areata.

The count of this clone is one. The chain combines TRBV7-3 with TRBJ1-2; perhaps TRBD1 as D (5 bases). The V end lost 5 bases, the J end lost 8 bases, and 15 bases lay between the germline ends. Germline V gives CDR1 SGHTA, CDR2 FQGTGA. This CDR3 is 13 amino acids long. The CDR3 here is CASSPGEGRGYTF. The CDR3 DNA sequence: TGTGCCAGCAGCCCCGGGGAGGGGAGAGGCTACACCTTC. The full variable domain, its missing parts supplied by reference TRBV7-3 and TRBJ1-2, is GAGVSQTPSNKVTEKGKYVELRCDPISGHTALYWYRQSLGQGPEFLIYFQGTGAADDSGLPNDRFFAVRPEGSVSTLKIQRTERGDSAVYLCASSPGEGRGYTFGSGTRLTVV.

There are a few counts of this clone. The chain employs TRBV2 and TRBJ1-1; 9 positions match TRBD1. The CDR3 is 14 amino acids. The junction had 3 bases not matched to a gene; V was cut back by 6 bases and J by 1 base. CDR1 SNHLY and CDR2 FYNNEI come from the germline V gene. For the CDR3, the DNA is TGTGCCAGCAGCGGACAGGGGAGGAACACTGAAGCTTTCTTT. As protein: CASSGQGRNTEAFF.

Written as DNA, the CDR3 is TGTGCCTGGACCCAACTCGGGGGCGGACCCACAGATACGCAGTATTTT. It encodes CAWTQLGGGPTDTQYF. This sequence joins TRBV30 and TRBJ2-3; possibly TRBD1 or TRBD2 for D (6 bases each). V lost 4 bases, J lost 2 bases, and 19 bases lay in between. Germline V lookup: CDR1 GTSNPN, CDR2 SVGIG (reference sequence). This CDR3 has 16 residues.

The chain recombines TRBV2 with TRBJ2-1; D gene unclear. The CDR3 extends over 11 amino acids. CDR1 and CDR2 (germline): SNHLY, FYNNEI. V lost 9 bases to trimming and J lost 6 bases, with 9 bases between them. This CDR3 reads CASTALNEQFF. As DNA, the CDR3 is TGTGCCAGTACGGCCCTCAATGAGCAGTTCTTC. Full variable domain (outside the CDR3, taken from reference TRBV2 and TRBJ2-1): EPEVTQTPSHQVTQMGQEVILRCVPISNHLYFYWYRQILGQKVEFLVSFYNNEISEKSEIFDDQFSVERPDGSNFTLKIRSTKLEDSAMYFCASTALNEQFFGPGTRLTVL.

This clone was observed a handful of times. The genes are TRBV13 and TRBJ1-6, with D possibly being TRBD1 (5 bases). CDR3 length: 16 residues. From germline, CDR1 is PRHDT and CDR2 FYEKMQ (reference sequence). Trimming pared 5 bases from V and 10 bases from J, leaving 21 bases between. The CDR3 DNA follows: TGTGCCAGCAGCGGATCTCACAGGAGTCCAGACTCACCCCTCCACTTT. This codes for CASSGSHRSPDSPLHF.

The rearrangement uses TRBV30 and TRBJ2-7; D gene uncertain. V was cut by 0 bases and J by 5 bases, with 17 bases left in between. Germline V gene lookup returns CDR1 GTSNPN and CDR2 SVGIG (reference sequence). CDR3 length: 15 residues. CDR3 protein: CAWSVQRVVGHEQYF. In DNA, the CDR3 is TGTGCCTGGAGTGTACAACGGGTTGTCGGCCACGAGCAGTACTTC. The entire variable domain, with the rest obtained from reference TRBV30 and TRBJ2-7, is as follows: SQTIHQWPATLVQPVGSPLSLECTVEGTSNPNLYWYRQAAGRGLQLLFYSVGIGQISSEVPQNLSASRPQDRQFILSSKKLLLSDSGFYLCAWSVQRVVGHEQYFGPGTRLTVT.

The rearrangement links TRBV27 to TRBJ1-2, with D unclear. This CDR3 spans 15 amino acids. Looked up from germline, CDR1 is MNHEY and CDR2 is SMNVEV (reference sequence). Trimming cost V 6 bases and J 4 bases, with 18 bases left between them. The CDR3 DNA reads TGTGCCAGCAGCCCGGGGAGGGCTCTTCCCTATGGCTACACCTTC. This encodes CASSPGRALPYGYTF.

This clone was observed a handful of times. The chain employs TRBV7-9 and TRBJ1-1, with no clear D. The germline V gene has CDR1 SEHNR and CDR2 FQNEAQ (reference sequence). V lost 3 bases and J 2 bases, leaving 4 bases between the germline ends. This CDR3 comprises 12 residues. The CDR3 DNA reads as TGTGCCAGCAGCTTCTCCAACACTGAAGCTTTCTTT. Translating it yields CASSFSNTEAFF. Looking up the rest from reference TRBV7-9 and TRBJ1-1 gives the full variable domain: DTGVSQNPRHKITKRGQNVTFRCDPISEHNRLYWYRQTLGQGPEFLTYFQNEAQLEKSRLLSDRFSAERPKGSFSTLEIQRTEQGDSAMYLCASSFSNTEAFFGQGTRLTVV.

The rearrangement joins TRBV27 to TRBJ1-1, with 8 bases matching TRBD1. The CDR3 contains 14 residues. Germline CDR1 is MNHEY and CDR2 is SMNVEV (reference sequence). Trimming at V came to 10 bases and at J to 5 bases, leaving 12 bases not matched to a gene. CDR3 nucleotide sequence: TGTGCCACACTCAGGGGTTACAGGGGGACTGAAGCTTTCTTT. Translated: CATLRGYRGTEAFF.

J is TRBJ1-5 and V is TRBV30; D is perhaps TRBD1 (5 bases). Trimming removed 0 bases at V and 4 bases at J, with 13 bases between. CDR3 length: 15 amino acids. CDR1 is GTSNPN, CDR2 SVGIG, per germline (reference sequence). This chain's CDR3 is CAWSVGGRRNQPQHF. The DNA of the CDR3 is TGTGCCTGGAGTGTTGGGGGTCGGAGGAATCAGCCCCAGCATTTT.

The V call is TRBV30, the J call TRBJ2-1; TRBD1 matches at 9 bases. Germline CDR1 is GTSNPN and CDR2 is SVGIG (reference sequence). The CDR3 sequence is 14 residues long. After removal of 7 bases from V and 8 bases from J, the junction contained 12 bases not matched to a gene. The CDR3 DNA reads TGTGCCTATACTCCGGGACAGGGCTCCCATGAGCAGTTCTTC. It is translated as CAYTPGQGSHEQFF.

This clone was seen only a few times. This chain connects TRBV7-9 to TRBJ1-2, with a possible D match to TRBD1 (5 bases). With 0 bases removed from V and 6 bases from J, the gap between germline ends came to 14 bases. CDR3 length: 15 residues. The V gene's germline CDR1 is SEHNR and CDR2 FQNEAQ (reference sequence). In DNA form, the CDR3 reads TGTGCCAGCAGCTTAGCGGCGGCAGGGAATCATGGCTACACCTTC. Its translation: CASSLAAAGNHGYTF. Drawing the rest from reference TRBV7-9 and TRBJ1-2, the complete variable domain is DTGVSQNPRHKITKRGQNVTFRCDPISEHNRLYWYRQTLGQGPEFLTYFQNEAQLEKSRLLSDRFSAERPKGSFSTLEIQRTEQGDSAMYLCASSLAAAGNHGYTFGSGTRLTVV.

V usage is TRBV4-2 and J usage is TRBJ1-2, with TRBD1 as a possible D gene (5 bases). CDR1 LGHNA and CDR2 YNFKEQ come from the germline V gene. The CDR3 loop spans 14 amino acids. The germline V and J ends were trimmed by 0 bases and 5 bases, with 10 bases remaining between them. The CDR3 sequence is CASSQEGVGYGYTF. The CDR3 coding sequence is TGTGCCAGCAGCCAAGAAGGGGTGGGGTATGGCTACACCTTC.

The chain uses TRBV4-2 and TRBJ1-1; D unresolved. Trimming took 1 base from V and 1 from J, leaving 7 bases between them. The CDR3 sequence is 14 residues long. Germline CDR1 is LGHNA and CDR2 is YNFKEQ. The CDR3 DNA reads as TGTGCCAGCAGCCAAGTGGCAGGGAACACTGAAGCTTTCTTT. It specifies CASSQVAGNTEAFF.

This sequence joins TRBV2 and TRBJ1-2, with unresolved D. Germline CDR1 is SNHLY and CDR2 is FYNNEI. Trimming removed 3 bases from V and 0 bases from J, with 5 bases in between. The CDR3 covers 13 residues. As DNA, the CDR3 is TGTGCCAGCAGTGACGGGCCTAACTATGGCTACACCTTC. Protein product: CASSDGPNYGYTF. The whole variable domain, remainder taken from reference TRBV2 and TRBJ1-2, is EPEVTQTPSHQVTQMGQEVILRCVPISNHLYFYWYRQILGQKVEFLVSFYNNEISEKSEIFDDQFSVERPDGSNFTLKIRSTKLEDSAMYFCASSDGPNYGYTFGSGTRLTVV.

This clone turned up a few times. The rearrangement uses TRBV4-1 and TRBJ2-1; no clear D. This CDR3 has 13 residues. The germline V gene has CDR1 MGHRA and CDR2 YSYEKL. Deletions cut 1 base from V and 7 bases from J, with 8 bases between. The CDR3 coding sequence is TGCGCCAGCAGCCAAGTTAGGGTAAATGAGCAGTTCTTC. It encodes CASSQVRVNEQFF.

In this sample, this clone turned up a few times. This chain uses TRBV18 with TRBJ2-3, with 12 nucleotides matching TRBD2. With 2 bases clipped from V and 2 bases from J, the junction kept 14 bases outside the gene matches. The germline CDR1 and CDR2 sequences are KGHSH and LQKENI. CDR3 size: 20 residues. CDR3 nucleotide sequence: TGTGCCAGCTCACCATTGATACTAGCGGGAGGTCTGAAGGACACAGATACGCAGTATTTT. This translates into CASSPLILAGGLKDTDTQYF.